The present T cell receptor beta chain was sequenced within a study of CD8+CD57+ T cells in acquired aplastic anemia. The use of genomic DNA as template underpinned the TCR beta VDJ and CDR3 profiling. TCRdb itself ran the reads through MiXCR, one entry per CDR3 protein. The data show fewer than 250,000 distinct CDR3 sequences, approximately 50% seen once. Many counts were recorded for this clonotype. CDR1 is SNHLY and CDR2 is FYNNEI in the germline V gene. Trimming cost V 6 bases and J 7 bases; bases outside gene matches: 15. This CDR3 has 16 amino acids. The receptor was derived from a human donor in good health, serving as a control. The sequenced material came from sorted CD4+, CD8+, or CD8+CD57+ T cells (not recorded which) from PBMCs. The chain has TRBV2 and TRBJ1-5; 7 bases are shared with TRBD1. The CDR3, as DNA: TGTGCCAGCAGCCCTTCCCGGACAGGAAGTCAACAGCCCCAGCATTTT. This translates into CASSPSRTGSQQPQHF.